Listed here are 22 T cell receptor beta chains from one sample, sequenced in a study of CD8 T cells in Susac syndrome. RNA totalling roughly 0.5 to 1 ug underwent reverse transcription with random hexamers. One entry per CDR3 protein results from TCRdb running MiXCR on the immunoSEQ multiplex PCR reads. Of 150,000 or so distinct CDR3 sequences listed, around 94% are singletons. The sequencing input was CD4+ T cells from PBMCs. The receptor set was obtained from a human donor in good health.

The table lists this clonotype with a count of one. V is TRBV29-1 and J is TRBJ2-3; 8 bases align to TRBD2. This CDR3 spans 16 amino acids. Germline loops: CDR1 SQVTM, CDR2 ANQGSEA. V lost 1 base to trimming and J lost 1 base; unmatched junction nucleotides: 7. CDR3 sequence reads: CSVEARLAWGTDTQYF. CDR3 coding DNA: TGCAGCGTTGAAGCCAGACTAGCGTGGGGCACAGATACGCAGTATTTT.

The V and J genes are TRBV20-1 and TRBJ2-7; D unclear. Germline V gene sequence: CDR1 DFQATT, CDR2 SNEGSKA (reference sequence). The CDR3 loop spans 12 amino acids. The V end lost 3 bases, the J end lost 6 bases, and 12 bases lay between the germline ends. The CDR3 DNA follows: TGCAGTGCTAGCCTACGGCTGTCCGAGCAGTACTTC. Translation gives CSASLRLSEQYF.

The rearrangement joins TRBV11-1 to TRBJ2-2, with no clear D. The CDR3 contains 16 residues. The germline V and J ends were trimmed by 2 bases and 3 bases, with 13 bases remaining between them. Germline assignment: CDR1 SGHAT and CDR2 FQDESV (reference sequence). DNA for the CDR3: TGTGCCAGCAGCTTAAATCCGGGCGCGGACACCGGGGAGCTGTTTTTT. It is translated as CASSLNPGADTGELFF.

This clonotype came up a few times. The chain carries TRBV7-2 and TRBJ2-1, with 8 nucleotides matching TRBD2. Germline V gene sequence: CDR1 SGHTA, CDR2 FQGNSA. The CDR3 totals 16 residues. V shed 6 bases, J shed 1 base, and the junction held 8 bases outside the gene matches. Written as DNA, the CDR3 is TGTGCCAGCAGAACCGTCGGGGGGGCGTCCTACAATGAGCAGTTCTTC. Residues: CASRTVGGASYNEQFF.

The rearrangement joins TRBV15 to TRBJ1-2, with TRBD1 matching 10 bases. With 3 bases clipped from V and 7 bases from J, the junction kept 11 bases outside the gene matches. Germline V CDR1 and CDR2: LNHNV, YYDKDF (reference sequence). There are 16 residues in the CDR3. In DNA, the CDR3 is TGTGCCACCAGCAGCCCCCGGGACAGGGGATTGAGTGGCTACACCTTC. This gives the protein CATSSPRDRGLSGYTF.

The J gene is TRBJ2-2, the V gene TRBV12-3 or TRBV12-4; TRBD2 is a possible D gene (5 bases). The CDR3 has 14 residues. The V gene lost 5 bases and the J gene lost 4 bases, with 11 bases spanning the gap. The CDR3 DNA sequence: TGTGCCAGCAGTCCGTTGAGGGCCACCGGGGAGCTGTTTTTT. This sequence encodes CASSPLRATGELFF.

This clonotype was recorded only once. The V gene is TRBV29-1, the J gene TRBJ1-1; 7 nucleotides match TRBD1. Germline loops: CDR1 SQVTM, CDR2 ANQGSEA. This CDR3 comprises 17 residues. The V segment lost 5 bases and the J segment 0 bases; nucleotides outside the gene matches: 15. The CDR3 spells CSVSRPRGTAMNTEAFF. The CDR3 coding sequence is TGCAGCGTTTCGCGACCGAGAGGGACAGCGATGAACACTGAAGCTTTCTTT.

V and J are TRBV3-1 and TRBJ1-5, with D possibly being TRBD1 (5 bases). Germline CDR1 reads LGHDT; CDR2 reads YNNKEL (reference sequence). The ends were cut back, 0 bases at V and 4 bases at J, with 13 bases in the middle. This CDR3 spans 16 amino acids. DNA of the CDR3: TGTGCCAGCAGCCAAGATGGGGGGGATTGGAATCAGCCCCAGCATTTT. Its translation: CASSQDGGDWNQPQHF.

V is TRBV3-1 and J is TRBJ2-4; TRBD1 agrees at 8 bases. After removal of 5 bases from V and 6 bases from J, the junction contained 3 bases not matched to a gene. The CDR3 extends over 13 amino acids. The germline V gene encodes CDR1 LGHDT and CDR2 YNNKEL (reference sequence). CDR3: CASSDDRGNIQYF. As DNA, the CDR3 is TGTGCCAGCAGCGACGACAGGGGAAACATTCAGTACTTC.

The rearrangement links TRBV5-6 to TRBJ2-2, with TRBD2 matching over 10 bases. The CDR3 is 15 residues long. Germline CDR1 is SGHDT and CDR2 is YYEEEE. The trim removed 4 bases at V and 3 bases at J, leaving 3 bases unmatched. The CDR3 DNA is TGTGCCAGCAGCCTAGCGGGGGCTTACACCGGGGAGCTGTTTTTT. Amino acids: CASSLAGAYTGELFF.

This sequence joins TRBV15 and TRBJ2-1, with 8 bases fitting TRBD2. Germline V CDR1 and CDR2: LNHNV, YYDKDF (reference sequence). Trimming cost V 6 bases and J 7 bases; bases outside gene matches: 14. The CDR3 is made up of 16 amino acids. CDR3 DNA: TGTGCCACCAGGATGGCGGGCGGGGGGATGAAGAATGAGCAGTTCTTC. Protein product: CATRMAGGGMKNEQFF. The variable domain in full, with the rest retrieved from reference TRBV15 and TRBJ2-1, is DAMVIQNPRYQVTQFGKPVTLSCSQTLNHNVMYWYQQKSSQAPKLLFHYYDKDFNNEADTPDNFQSRRPNTSFCFLDIRSPGLGDTAMYLCATRMAGGGMKNEQFFGPGTRLTVL.

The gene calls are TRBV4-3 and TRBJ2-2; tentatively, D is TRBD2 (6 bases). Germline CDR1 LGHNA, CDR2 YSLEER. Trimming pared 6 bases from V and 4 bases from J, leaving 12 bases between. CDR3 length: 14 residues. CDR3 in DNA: TGCGCCAGCAGTGTCGCGGGGTTCACCGGGGAGCTGTTTTTT. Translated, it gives CASSVAGFTGELFF.

The CDR3 loop is CSAPNQRAGTDTQYF. The CDR3 nucleotides are TGCAGTGCCCCTAATCAGCGGGCGGGCACAGATACGCAGTATTTT. This chain joins TRBV20-1 and TRBJ2-3, with a weak D call TRBD2 (6 bases). Germline V gene lookup returns CDR1 DFQATT and CDR2 SNEGSKA (reference sequence). The CDR3 is made up of 15 amino acids. The V gene lost 6 bases and the J gene lost 1 base, with 17 bases spanning the gap.

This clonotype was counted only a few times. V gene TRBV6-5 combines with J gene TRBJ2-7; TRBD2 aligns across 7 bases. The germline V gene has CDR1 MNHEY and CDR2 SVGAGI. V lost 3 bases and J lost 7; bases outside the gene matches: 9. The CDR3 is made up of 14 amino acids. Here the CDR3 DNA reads TGTGCCAGCAGTTATCCAGGGAGGGAGGAAGAGCAGTACTTC. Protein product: CASSYPGREEEQYF.

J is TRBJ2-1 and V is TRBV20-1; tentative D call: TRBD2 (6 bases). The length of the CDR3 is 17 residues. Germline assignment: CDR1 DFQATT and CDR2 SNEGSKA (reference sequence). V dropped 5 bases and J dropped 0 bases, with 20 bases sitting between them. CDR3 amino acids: CSAPRLARRSSYNEQFF. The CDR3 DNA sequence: TGCAGTGCTCCCCGGCTAGCGCGCAGGAGCTCCTACAATGAGCAGTTCTTC.

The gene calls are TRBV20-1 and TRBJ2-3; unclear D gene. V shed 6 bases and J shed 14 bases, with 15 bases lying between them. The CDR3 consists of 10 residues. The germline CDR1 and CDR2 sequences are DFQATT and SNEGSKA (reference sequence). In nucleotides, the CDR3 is TGCAGTGCCCGCTCGACTCGCCCGTATTTT. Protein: CSARSTRPYF.

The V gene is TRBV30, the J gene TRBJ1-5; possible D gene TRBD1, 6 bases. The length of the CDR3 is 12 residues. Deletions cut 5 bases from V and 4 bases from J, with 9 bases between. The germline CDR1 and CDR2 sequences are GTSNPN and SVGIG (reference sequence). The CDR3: CAWGRGNQPQHF. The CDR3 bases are TGTGCCTGGGGGAGGGGGAATCAGCCCCAGCATTTT.

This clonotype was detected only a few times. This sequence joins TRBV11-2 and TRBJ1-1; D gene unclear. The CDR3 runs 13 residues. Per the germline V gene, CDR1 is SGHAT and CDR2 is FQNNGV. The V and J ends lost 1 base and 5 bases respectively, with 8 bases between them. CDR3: CASSLGRGTEAFF. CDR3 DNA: TGTGCCAGCAGCTTAGGACGAGGAACTGAAGCTTTCTTT.

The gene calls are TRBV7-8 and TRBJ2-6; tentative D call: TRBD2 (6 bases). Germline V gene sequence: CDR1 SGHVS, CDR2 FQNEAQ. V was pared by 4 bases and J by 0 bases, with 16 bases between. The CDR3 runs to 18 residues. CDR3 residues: CASSSGLGTFSGANVLTF. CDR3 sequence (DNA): TGTGCCAGCAGCTCGGGACTGGGGACTTTCTCTGGGGCCAACGTCCTGACTTTC.

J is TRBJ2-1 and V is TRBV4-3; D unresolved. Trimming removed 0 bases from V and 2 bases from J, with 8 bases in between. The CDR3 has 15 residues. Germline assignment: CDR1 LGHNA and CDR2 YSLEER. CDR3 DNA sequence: TGCGCCAGCAGCCAAGATCGTACAGCCTACAATGAGCAGTTCTTC. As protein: CASSQDRTAYNEQFF.

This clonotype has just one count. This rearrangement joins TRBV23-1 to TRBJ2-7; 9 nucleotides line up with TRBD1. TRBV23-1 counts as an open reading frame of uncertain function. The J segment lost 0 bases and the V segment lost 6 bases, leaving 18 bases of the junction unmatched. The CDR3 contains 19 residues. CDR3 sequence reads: CASRASLQGALPASYEQYF. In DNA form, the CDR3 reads TGCGCCAGCAGGGCCAGCCTACAGGGGGCCCTACCTGCCTCCTACGAGCAGTACTTC.

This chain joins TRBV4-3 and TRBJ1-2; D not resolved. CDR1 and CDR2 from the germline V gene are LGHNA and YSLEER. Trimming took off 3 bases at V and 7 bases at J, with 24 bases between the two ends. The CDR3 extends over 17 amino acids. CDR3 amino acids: CASSQNFPDRNRGGYTF. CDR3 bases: TGCGCCAGCAGCCAGAATTTTCCTGACCGAAACCGGGGTGGCTACACCTTC.